The 12 T cell receptor beta chains below come from one sample, sequenced in a study of T cells after yellow fever vaccination. TCRdb used MiXCR to reprocess the 5' RACE reads, holding one entry per CDR3 protein. The profile shows nearly 45,000 distinct CDR3 sequences, 6.8% of them singletons. Material: CD8+ T cells not binding an NS4B(214-222) dextramer, sorted from PBMCs, obtained 45 days after the yellow fever booster vaccination. The receptor source for this set is a man aged 25 to 40 who received the YFV17D yellow fever vaccine.

This clonotype was found many times. The chain has TRBV10-3 and TRBJ2-3; 8 bases fit TRBD2. The germline V gene encodes CDR1 ENHRY and CDR2 SYGVKD. This CDR3 spans 13 amino acids. The V gene end was trimmed by 8 bases and the J gene end by 4 bases; junction bases not matched to a gene: 5. The CDR3 DNA is TGTGCCATCCAGCGGGAGTGGGCAGATACGCAGTATTTT. Translated: CAIQREWADTQYF.

This clonotype was detected many times. In nucleotides, the CDR3 is TGTGCCAGTAGTATGGGACAGGGGTTCCCCTACGAGCAGTACTTC. The encoded protein is CASSMGQGFPYEQYF. The J gene is TRBJ2-7, the V gene TRBV19, with 10 bases identical to TRBD1. There are 15 residues in the CDR3. Germline V gives CDR1 LNHDA, CDR2 SQIVND (reference sequence). V trimming: 3 bases; J trimming: 2 bases; junction bases outside the gene matches: 4.

This clonotype has more than one count but fewer than ten. The chain links TRBV19 to TRBJ2-7; 7 bases map to TRBD2. The CDR3 runs to 15 residues. J lost 3 bases, V lost 3 bases, and 8 bases had no gene match. The germline V gene has CDR1 LNHDA and CDR2 SQIVND (reference sequence). The CDR3 bases are TGTGCCAGTAGTATTGGGAGCGGGAAAGGCTACGAGCAGTACTTC. Translation: CASSIGSGKGYEQYF.

This clonotype occurred many times. The chain carries TRBV6-5 and TRBJ2-1, with TRBD1 as a possible D gene (5 bases). CDR1 MNHEY and CDR2 SVGAGI come from the germline V gene. Between the trimmed V and J ends, which lost 2 bases and 8 bases, there was a span of 10 bases. This CDR3 region has 13 residues. In DNA, the CDR3 is TGTGCCAGCAGTTACGGCAGGGTCGATGAGCAGTTCTTC. It is translated as CASSYGRVDEQFF.

This clonotype was counted between two and nine times. The chain uses TRBV28 and TRBJ2-6, with D possibly TRBD1 on 6 matching bases. V gave up 2 bases and J gave up 0 bases, with 11 bases separating them. In germline, CDR1 is MDHEN, CDR2 SYDVKM. The CDR3 contains 17 residues. The CDR3 protein is CASSLRDTFSGANVLTF. CDR3 DNA sequence: TGTGCCAGCAGTTTAAGGGACACGTTCTCTGGGGCCAACGTCCTGACTTTC. Variable domain in full (rest from reference TRBV28 and TRBJ2-6): DVKVTQSSRYLVKRTGEKVFLECVQDMDHENMFWYRQDPGLGLRLIYFSYDVKMKEKGDIPEGYSVSREKKERFSLILESASTNQTSMYLCASSLRDTFSGANVLTFGAGSRLTVL.

This clonotype was seen ten or more times. This chain uses TRBV7-8 with TRBJ2-7, with a possible D match to TRBD2 (6 bases). The germline V gene encodes CDR1 SGHVS and CDR2 FQNEAQ. Trimming removed 0 bases from V and 7 bases from J, with 7 bases in between. There are 12 residues in the CDR3. The CDR3 DNA is TGTGCCAGCAGCTTAGCGGGAGGAGAGCAGTACTTC. Translation gives CASSLAGGEQYF.

There are a few counts of this clonotype. The chain couples TRBV5-6 to TRBJ2-7, with D possibly matching TRBD2 (5 bases). The length of the CDR3 is 14 residues. Germline values: CDR1 SGHDT, CDR2 YYEEEE. The V gene lost 0 bases and the J gene lost 5 bases, with 12 bases spanning the gap. CDR3 nucleotides: TGTGCCAGCAGCTTGGTGAGCGGATATGACGAGCAGTACTTC. Its protein is CASSLVSGYDEQYF.

This clonotype was counted many times. The chain combines TRBV7-7 with TRBJ2-5, with no clear D. The CDR3 sequence is 14 residues long. Trimming pared 5 bases from V and 7 bases from J, leaving 17 bases between. Germline-derived CDR1 and CDR2 are SSHAT and FNYEAQ (reference sequence). CDR3: CASSPTVSPLTQYF. The CDR3 coding sequence is TGTGCCAGCAGCCCTACCGTCTCCCCTTTGACCCAGTACTTC. The full variable domain, its missing parts supplied by reference TRBV7-7 and TRBJ2-5, is GAGVSQSPRYKVTKRGQDVTLRCDPISSHATLYWYQQALGQGPEFLTYFNYEAQPDKSGLPSDRFSAERPEGSISTLTIQRTEQRDSAMYRCASSPTVSPLTQYFGPGTRLLVL.

Ten or more counts support this clonotype. The chain joins TRBV27 to TRBJ2-7; 8 nucleotides align to TRBD2. Per the germline V gene, CDR1 is MNHEY and CDR2 is SMNVEV (reference sequence). Unmatched junction bases numbered 4, after V lost 3 bases and J lost 6 bases. The CDR3 has 13 amino acids. CDR3 sequence: CASSLAGGAEQYF. The CDR3 DNA follows: TGTGCCAGCAGTTTGGCGGGGGGCGCCGAGCAGTACTTC.

This clonotype has at least ten counts. The chain has TRBV27 and TRBJ2-1; 7 bases agree with TRBD2. The CDR3 runs to 17 residues. The germline V gene encodes CDR1 MNHEY and CDR2 SMNVEV (reference sequence). V shed 2 bases and J 2 bases; nucleotides not matched to a gene: 9. CDR3 protein: CASSLDKAGTAYNEQFF. Written as DNA, the CDR3 is TGTGCCAGCAGTTTAGACAAAGCGGGAACAGCCTACAATGAGCAGTTCTTC.

This clonotype was detected many times. The chain couples TRBV9 to TRBJ2-5; no reliable D call. CDR3 length: 14 residues. The ends were cut back, 0 bases at V and 1 base at J, with 7 bases in the middle. CDR1 is SGDLS and CDR2 is YYNGEE in the germline V gene. For the CDR3, the DNA is TGTGCCAGCAGCGTAGAACCACTCCAAGAGACCCAGTACTTC. Translating it yields CASSVEPLQETQYF.

This clonotype has a count of ten or more. This rearrangement joins TRBV10-3 to TRBJ2-1; TRBD2 matches 14 bases. V was pared by 7 bases and J by 8 bases, with 7 bases of the junction left unmatched. This CDR3 is 15 amino acids long. The germline V gene has CDR1 ENHRY and CDR2 SYGVKD. CDR3: CAIKRLAGGPDEQFF. CDR3 DNA: TGTGCCATCAAGCGACTAGCGGGAGGGCCGGATGAGCAGTTCTTC.